The 14 T cell receptor beta chains presented below share a single source sample, sequenced in a study of T cell clonality in common variable immunodeficiency. Produced via immunoSEQ multiplex PCR; TCRdb's table is partial and in-frame only. Sampling found 30,000 to 40,000 clones, none seen once. The sequencing sample was made of peripheral blood mononuclear cells. These receptors were obtained from a person aged 18 to 70 in good health.

This clone showed up many times. The CDR3 goes on 3 residues after the read ends, and that part is filled in from the germline J gene. This sequence joins TRBV29-1 and TRBJ2-1, with D unresolved. The CDR3 sequence is 12 residues long. V was clipped by 4 bases and J by 0 bases, with 4 bases between them. The germline gives CDR1 SQVTM, CDR2 ANQGSEA. The DNA read from the CDR3 is TGCAGCGTTGGTCTCTCCTACAATGAG. The encoded protein is CSVGLSYNE. The CDR3, in full, reads CSVGLSYNEQFF.

This clone was recorded many times. The sequenced fragment ends 3 residues before the CDR3 boundary, so the rest is inferred from the germline J gene. The chain is built from TRBV20-1 and TRBJ1-5; TRBD1 matches 9 bases. The germline CDR1 and CDR2 sequences are DFQATT and SNEGSKA (reference sequence). With V trimmed by 0 bases and J by 5 bases, 5 bases remained unmatched. The length of the CDR3 is 15 residues. The sequenced part of the CDR3 DNA is TGCAGTGCTAGAGATGGGACAGGGCGTCATCAGCCC. This translates into CSARDGTGRHQP. The full-length CDR3 reads as CSARDGTGRHQPQHF.

On this clone itself: The read ends 3 residues before the CDR3 terminus; that terminus is restored from the germline J gene. This rearrangement joins TRBV19 to TRBJ1-1; TRBD1 matches at 7 bases. After removal of 6 bases from V and 1 base from J, the junction contained 5 bases not matched to a gene. The CDR3 is 14 amino acids. Germline values: CDR1 LNHDA, CDR2 SQIVND (reference sequence). CDR3 amino acids: CASRAQGTNTEAFF. The sequenced part of the CDR3 DNA is TGTGCCAGTAGAGCACAGGGGACGAACACTGAA.

This clone was recorded at least ten times. The read ends 3 residues early relative to the CDR3; the germline J gene fills the gap. The chain couples TRBV20-1 to TRBJ2-6; TRBD1 agrees at 11 bases. Germline CDR1 reads DFQATT; CDR2 reads SNEGSKA (reference sequence). The V gene end was trimmed by 4 bases and the J gene end by 1 base; junction bases not matched to a gene: 9. The CDR3 consists of 18 residues. CDR3 in amino acids: CSAKGQGAFGSGANVLTF. The part of the CDR3 DNA that was read is TGCAGTGCTAAAGGACAGGGGGCGTTCGGATCTGGGGCCAACGTC.

This clone has just a few counts. The sequence runs out 3 residues before the end of the CDR3; the remainder is reconstructed from the germline J gene. The chain links TRBV2 to TRBJ2-3; 7 bases map to TRBD2. V lost 5 bases, J lost 2 bases, and 7 bases stayed unmatched. The CDR3 totals 15 residues. Germline V lookup: CDR1 SNHLY, CDR2 FYNNEI. Partial CDR3 DNA: TGTGCCAGCAGTTCGGGGGGTTTCTTCACAGATACG. Its protein product is CASSSGGFFTDT. The full CDR3 protein is CASSSGGFFTDTQYF.

This clone has ten or more counts. The read terminates 3 residues ahead of where the CDR3 ends, so the germline J gene completes it. This CDR3 is also generated by other DNA sequences in the sample. The rearrangement joins TRBV2 to TRBJ2-1; TRBD2 matches at 15 bases. The CDR3 covers 14 residues. Germline V lookup: CDR1 SNHLY, CDR2 FYNNEI. V trimming: 9 bases; J trimming: 6 bases; junction bases outside the gene matches: 3. The sequenced part of the CDR3 DNA is TGTGCCAGGGGACTAGCGGGGGGAATCAATGAG. Amino acids: CARGLAGGINE. The whole CDR3 is CARGLAGGINEQFF.

This clone was detected many times. The read is 3 residues too short to cover the CDR3 end, so that end is filled in from the germline J gene. The rearrangement uses TRBV6-2 or TRBV6-3 and TRBJ2-3, with no clear D. Looked up from germline, CDR1 is MNHEY and CDR2 is SVGEGT. CDR3 size: 13 residues. The CDR3 region is CASSLGRQETQYF. Partial CDR3 DNA: TGTGCCAGCAGTTTGGGCAGACAAGAGACG.

Many counts were recorded for this clone. The read terminates 3 residues before the CDR3 end, so the remaining end is supplied by the germline J gene. J is TRBJ2-1 and V is TRBV5-1; D is possibly TRBD1 (7 bases). Germline V gene lookup returns CDR1 SGHRS and CDR2 YFSETQ. Between the trimmed V and J ends, which lost 7 bases and 6 bases, there was a span of 20 bases. This CDR3 contains 15 residues. The CDR3 reads CASCSQGGPFNEQFF. The covered CDR3 bases are TGCGCCAGCTGCTCCCAGGGGGGCCCTTTCAATGAG.

Turning to this clone: The CDR3 end is not reached by the read, which stops 3 residues before it; the germline J gene fills it in. This chain links TRBV11-3 with TRBJ1-6; D might be TRBD1 (5 bases). Trimming pared 1 base from V and 10 bases from J, leaving 14 bases between. From germline, CDR1 is SGHNT and CDR2 YENEEA. The CDR3 sequence is 15 residues long. The CDR3 is CASSLGVQGGSPLHF. Partial CDR3 DNA: TGTGCCAGCAGCTTAGGGGTGCAGGGCGGCTCACCC.

There are many counts of this clone. The read finishes 3 residues shy of the CDR3 end, and the germline J gene is used to complete it. J is TRBJ1-2 and V is TRBV19; 11 bases line up with TRBD1. This CDR3 is 16 amino acids long. After removal of 5 bases from V and 4 bases from J, the junction contained 9 bases not matched to a gene. Germline CDR1 reads LNHDA; CDR2 reads SQIVND (reference sequence). This CDR3 reads CASSDSGTGGAYGYTF. The sequenced CDR3 bases are TGTGCCAGTAGTGATTCCGGGACAGGGGGGGCCTATGGC.

This clone was picked up a small number of times. The missing CDR3 end, 3 residues past where the read stops, is filled in from the germline J gene. The chain links TRBV10-2 to TRBJ1-1; D uncertain. Germline CDR1 WSHSY, CDR2 SAAADI. This CDR3 contains 10 residues. V lost 10 bases to trimming and J lost 4 bases, with 7 bases between them. The covered CDR3 bases are TGCGCCACCTTTTCCACTGAA. It encodes CATFSTE. The whole CDR3 reads CATFSTEAFF.

The sample holds many counts of this clone. The CDR3 goes on 3 residues after the read ends, and that part is filled in from the germline J gene. This CDR3 is also generated by other DNA sequences in the sample. The chain employs TRBV19 and TRBJ1-6; 7 bases align to TRBD1. The CDR3 sequence is 14 residues long. The germline V gene has CDR1 LNHDA and CDR2 SQIVND (reference sequence). Losses at the gene ends were 4 bases for V and 12 bases for J; bases not matched to a gene: 9. The covered CDR3 bases are TGTGCCAGTAGTACCCGGACAGGAGATAGACCC. Translation gives CASSTRTGDRP. The whole CDR3 protein is CASSTRTGDRPLHF.

There are a few counts of this clone. The read terminates 3 residues before the CDR3 end, so the remaining end is supplied by the germline J gene. The genes are TRBV14 and TRBJ2-7; 7 bases align to TRBD1. CDR1 is SGHDN and CDR2 is FVKESK in the germline V gene. This CDR3 is 15 amino acids long. Trimming took 3 bases from V and 2 from J; bases not matched to a gene: 7. The CDR3 loop reads CASSHVGTETYEQYF. CDR3 DNA (partial): TGTGCCAGCAGCCATGTTGGGACAGAGACCTACGAG.

This clone occurred a few times. At one end, the junction sequence differs from germline, possibly due to a read error. Sequencing ends 3 residues short of the CDR3 end; the germline J gene provides the rest. Additional DNA sequences in this sample encode the identical CDR3. The V call is TRBV5-1, the J call TRBJ1-3; maybe TRBD1 (6 bases). Germline V lookup: CDR1 SGHRS, CDR2 YFSETQ. This CDR3 has 16 amino acids. The DNA read from the CDR3 is TGCGCCAGCAGCGGTGGGACACAGAGCTCTGGAAACACG. The encoded protein is CASSGGTQSSGNT. The CDR3 in its entirety is CASSGGTQSSGNTIYF. Looking up the rest from reference TRBV5-1 and TRBJ1-3 gives the full variable domain: KAGVTQTPRYLIKTRGQQVTLSCSPISGHRSVSWYQQTPGQGLQFLFEYFSETQRNKGNFPGRFSGRQFSNSRSEMNVSTLELGDSALYLCASSGGTQSSGNTIYFGEGSWLTVV.